Included here is one TCR beta chain sequence, with context. What it binds is unknown. The junction does not match germline at one end; this may be a read error. Libraries were prepared by immunoSEQ multiplex PCR; TCRdb keeps only in-frame clonotypes and omits some of them. The table includes about 350,000 clones, around 89% detected once. Germline V gene data show CDR1 as SEHNR and CDR2 as FQNEAQ (reference sequence). This CDR3 has 17 amino acids. This record comes from a study of Ad26.COV2.S vaccination and SARS-CoV-2 variants. Findings and limits, study-wide: Compared with placebo recipients, vaccine recipients had higher spike-specific TCR breadth.

The treatment was: 19 received Ad26.COV2.S at low or high dose, single or two shots; 5 received placebo; per-sample allocation not given. Samples analyzed were those drawn on day 63 after the first vaccine or placebo injection. The chain has TRBV7-9 and TRBJ1-6, with TRBD1 identical over 9 bases. The specimen was peripheral blood, collected in a trial of Ad26.COV2.S vaccine versus placebo. The clonotype was recovered from a person aged 18 to 65 who received the Ad26.COV2.S COVID-19 vaccine or a placebo. CDR3 bases: TGTACCAGCAGCCTCCCGGGACAGGGCCTTGCTAATTCACCCCTCCACTTT. Translating it yields CTSSLPGQGLANSPLHF.